Below are 2 T cell receptor beta chains sequenced from a single sample in a study of blood T cell repertoires in COVID-19. Libraries were prepared by immunoSEQ multiplex PCR; TCRdb keeps only in-frame clonotypes and omits some of them. Of a few hundred thousand clones in the sample, 75% to 90% were seen once. The sample taken for sequencing was PBMCs or T cells enriched from blood (not recorded which). Receptors were obtained from a man aged 25 to 40 who had recovered from COVID-19.

The V gene is TRBV5-5, the J gene TRBJ1-5; 10 positions match TRBD1. Unmatched junction bases numbered 10, after V lost 4 bases and J lost 6 bases. This CDR3 region has 16 residues. CDR1 and CDR2 (germline): SGHKS, YYEKEE (reference sequence). The CDR3 here is CASSPNSGTGVQPQHF. In DNA, the CDR3 is TGTGCCAGCAGCCCGAATTCCGGGACAGGGGTTCAGCCCCAGCATTTT.

The chain recombines TRBV27 with TRBJ2-2; 12 nucleotides match TRBD2. CDR1 MNHEY and CDR2 SMNVEV come from the germline V gene (reference sequence). The CDR3 is made up of 21 amino acids. Losses at the gene ends were 4 bases for V and 4 bases for J; bases not matched to a gene: 19. CDR3 protein: CASSSLYTPSGGARITGELFF. In DNA form, the CDR3 reads TGTGCCAGCAGTTCCCTTTATACTCCTAGCGGGGGGGCCCGCATCACCGGGGAGCTGTTTTTT.